This is a list of T cell receptor beta chains from one sample in a study of blood T cell repertoires in COVID-19. TCRdb's table, derived via immunoSEQ multiplex PCR, lists solely in-frame clones and lacks some. In the table there are roughly 290,000 clones, more than 80% of which are singletons. Specimen: peripheral blood. These receptors all stem from a woman under 40 with COVID-19, enrolled during active disease. The CDR3 runs from the conserved cysteine through the conserved F or W. D genes are given only for firm matches. Not every row has a clone size; where given, it reads once, few, many or a size class.

. TRBJ1-6 TRBV2 once CASSVLGSGESPLHF TGTGCCAGCAGTGTGTTGGGAAGTGGGGAGTCACCCCTCCACTTT
TRBD2 TRBJ2-7 TRBV25-1 . CASSDFKRGAYEQYF TGTGCCAGCAGTGATTTCAAGCGGGGGGCCTACGAGCAGTACTTC
. TRBJ1-6 TRBV14 . CASSHSGFSPLHF TGTGCCAGCAGCCACTCAGGGTTCTCACCCCTCCACTTT
TRBD1 TRBJ1-1 TRBV25-1 . CASSEKDRGLSEAFF TGTGCCAGCAGTGAAAAAGACAGGGGTTTGAGTGAAGCTTTCTTT
TRBD2 TRBJ2-7 TRBV4-1 . CASSRSGSSYEQYF TGCGCCAGCAGCAGAAGCGGGAGCTCCTACGAGCAGTACTTC
TRBD1 TRBJ2-7 TRBV4-1 . CASSQTQGDYEQYF TGCGCCAGCAGCCAAACACAGGGGGACTACGAGCAGTACTTC
. TRBJ2-1 TRBV4-3 . CASSQDLLNEQFF TGCGCCAGCAGCCAAGACCTCCTCAATGAGCAGTTCTTC
. TRBJ2-3 TRBV7-2 . CASSGEMYSTDTQYF TGTGCCAGCAGCGGAGAGATGTATAGCACAGATACGCAGTATTTT
TRBD1 TRBJ2-4 TRBV6-2/TRBV6-3 . CASSYDRGRDIQYF TGTGCCAGCAGTTACGACAGGGGGCGGGACATTCAGTACTTC
. TRBJ1-2 TRBV5-6 . CASSSGANYGYTF TGTGCCAGCAGCTCAGGGGCCAACTATGGCTACACCTTC
. TRBJ1-2 TRBV2 . CASRVGRTGGTGYTF TGTGCCAGCAGGGTTGGGCGGACGGGGGGAACAGGCTACACCTTC
TRBD2 TRBJ2-3 TRBV28 . CASSLQLAGGTDTQYF TGTGCCAGCAGTTTGCAACTAGCGGGAGGTACAGATACGCAGTATTTT
TRBD2 TRBJ2-2 TRBV11-2 few CASSFSGRGTGELFF TGTGCCAGCAGCTTTAGCGGGAGGGGCACCGGGGAGCTGTTTTTT
. TRBJ2-3 TRBV2 . CASSVSTDTQYF TGTGCCAGCAGTGTAAGCACAGATACGCAGTATTTT
. TRBJ1-2 TRBV20-1 . CSARVPGGYTF TGCAGTGCTAGAGTCCCAGGGGGCTACACCTTC
. TRBJ2-3 TRBV18 . CASSPGRREPDTQYF TGTGCCAGCTCACCGGGGAGGCGGGAACCAGATACGCAGTATTTT
. TRBJ2-7 TRBV6-1 . CASSEGVLLRSSEQYF TGTGCCAGCAGTGAAGGAGTACTACTTCGGAGTTCGGAGCAGTACTTC
TRBD2 TRBJ2-5 TRBV27 . CASSLRGLAGQETQYF TGTGCCAGCAGTTTAAGAGGACTAGCGGGACAAGAGACCCAGTACTTC
. TRBJ2-3 TRBV5-4 . CASSLYSTDTQYF TGTGCCAGCAGCTTATATAGCACAGATACGCAGTATTTT
. TRBJ1-2 TRBV19 . CASSARGGAVGGYTF TGTGCCAGTAGTGCCCGGGGGGGGGCCGTTGGAGGCTACACCTTC
TRBD2 TRBJ2-1 TRBV4-1 . CASSPRGQGGLAGTYNEQFF TGCGCCAGCAGCCCAAGGGGACAGGGAGGACTAGCGGGTACTTACAATGAGCAGTTCTTC
. TRBJ2-1 TRBV7-9 . CASSPPGTGYNEQFF TGTGCCAGCAGCCCCCCCGGAACAGGCTACAATGAGCAGTTCTTC
. TRBJ2-7 TRBV15 . CATSRDRRSSYEQYF TGTGCCACCAGCAGAGATAGGAGGAGCTCCTACGAGCAGTACTTC
. TRBJ2-5 TRBV29-1 . CSVGTGSQETQYF TGCAGCGTTGGAACAGGAAGCCAAGAGACCCAGTACTTC
TRBD2 TRBJ2-7 TRBV11-2 . CASSSSGTSGSYEQYF TGTGCCAGCAGCTCCTCAGGGACTAGCGGGAGTTATGAGCAGTACTTC
TRBD1 TRBJ1-2 TRBV7-2 . CASSPGQGWDGYTF TGTGCCAGCAGCCCAGGACAGGGTTGGGATGGCTACACCTTC
TRBD1 TRBJ1-2 TRBV27 . CASSLVGTGNGYTF TGTGCCAGCAGTTTAGTAGGGACAGGGAACGGCTACACCTTC
. TRBJ1-5 TRBV18 . CASSPGKGDQPQHF TGTGCCAGCTCGCCAGGGAAGGGGGATCAGCCCCAGCATTTT
. TRBJ2-1 TRBV27 . CAAPPLLAHYNEQFF TGTGCCGCACCCCCCCTTCTAGCCCACTACAATGAGCAGTTCTTC
. TRBJ1-1 TRBV24-1 . CATSDFRDTEAFF TGTGCCACCAGTGATTTCAGGGACACTGAAGCTTTCTTT
TRBD1 TRBJ2-1 TRBV7-2 . CASSLTTGLEQFF TGTGCCAGCAGCTTGACGACAGGGTTGGAGCAGTTCTTC
TRBD1 TRBJ2-7 TRBV19 . CASSTQTGGEQYF TGTGCCAGTAGTACCCAGACAGGGGGCGAGCAGTACTTC
. TRBJ2-4 TRBV9 . CASSVGGAIKNIQYF TGTGCCAGCAGCGTAGGGGGAGCAATCAAAAACATTCAGTACTTC
. TRBJ1-5 TRBV30 . CAWSGGRSSVGGSNQPQHF TGTGCCTGGAGTGGAGGCCGCTCAAGTGTCGGAGGGAGCAATCAGCCCCAGCATTTT
TRBD1 TRBJ1-5 TRBV19 . CASTSGTGGLQPQHF TGTGCCAGTACTTCCGGGACAGGGGGCCTCCAGCCCCAGCATTTT
. TRBJ2-2 TRBV5-1 . CASSLRTAPNTGELFF TGCGCCAGCAGCTTGCGTACAGCACCGAACACCGGGGAGCTGTTTTTT
. TRBJ1-6 TRBV6-5 . CASRKQGNPPLHF TGTGCCAGCAGGAAACAGGGAAACCCACCCCTCCACTTT
TRBD2 TRBJ2-7 TRBV5-4 . CASSSGTSDEQYF TGTGCCAGCAGCTCCGGGACTAGCGACGAGCAGTACTTC
TRBD1 TRBJ2-7 TRBV5-1 . CASSPNRQGAGEQYF TGCGCCAGCAGCCCGAATAGGCAGGGGGCTGGTGAGCAGTACTTC
TRBD2 TRBJ2-1 TRBV28 . CASRASGRAADEQFF TGTGCCAGCAGGGCTAGCGGGAGGGCCGCGGATGAGCAGTTCTTC
TRBD1 TRBJ1-2 TRBV5-6 . CASRPGQGNYGYTF TGTGCCAGCAGGCCGGGACAGGGAAACTATGGCTACACCTTC
TRBD1 TRBJ2-4 TRBV7-3 . CASSLTGGNADIQYF TGTGCCAGCAGCTTAACAGGGGGCAACGCAGACATTCAGTACTTC
. TRBJ2-5 TRBV5-1 . CASSPGQRETQYF TGCGCCAGCAGCCCAGGACAGAGGGAGACCCAGTACTTC
. TRBJ2-7 TRBV5-4 few CASSSGLNYEQYF TGTGCCAGCAGCTCCGGACTCAACTACGAGCAGTACTTC
. TRBJ1-1 TRBV4-3 once CASSQDQRSYSEAFF TGCGCCAGCAGCCAAGATCAGAGGAGTTACTCTGAAGCTTTCTTT
. TRBJ2-7 TRBV28 . CASSSRSSYEQYF TGTGCCAGCAGTTCCCGTTCTTCCTACGAGCAGTACTTC
TRBD1 TRBJ1-1 TRBV9 . CASREYRGLNTEAFF TGTGCCAGCAGGGAATACAGGGGGCTGAACACTGAAGCTTTCTTT
TRBD1 TRBJ1-4 TRBV5-1 . CASSRDSGDEKLFF TGCGCCAGCAGCCGGGACAGTGGGGATGAAAAACTGTTTTTT
TRBD2 TRBJ2-3 TRBV2 . CASSLRAGEIDTQYF TGTGCCAGCAGCTTACGAGCGGGAGAGATAGATACGCAGTATTTT
TRBD1 TRBJ1-1 TRBV7-3 . CASSLTGQGANTEAFF TGTGCCAGCAGCTTAACGGGACAGGGGGCGAACACTGAAGCTTTCTTT
TRBD1 TRBJ2-7 TRBV5-5 . CASSPNRDRVYEQYF TGTGCCAGCAGCCCAAACCGGGACAGAGTCTACGAGCAGTACTTC
TRBD1 TRBJ1-1 TRBV28 . CASRRQGEAFF TGTGCCAGCAGGAGACAGGGTGAAGCTTTCTTT